This TCR beta chain emerged from a study of blood T cell repertoires in COVID-19. Original methodology: How many nucleated cells were present was estimated from reference gene primer amplification. The protocol was immunoSEQ multiplex PCR, while the TCRdb copy is restricted to in-frame clones and leaves out a portion. Clone size and V and J calls were adopted from that table, with D and trimming inferred from the DNA. The sample shows 150,000 to 180,000 clones, about nine tenths of them seen only once. Germline CDR1 is LNHDA and CDR2 is SQIVND (reference sequence). This CDR3 is 15 amino acids long. V lost 6 bases, J lost 4 bases, and 17 bases lay in between.

The V gene is TRBV19, the J gene TRBJ2-3; the D gene is possibly TRBD1 (6 bases). This clonotype was sampled from a woman aged 70 to 79 with acute or convalescent COVID-19. The sample consisted of peripheral blood. The CDR3 DNA follows: TGTGCCAGTAGAAACGGACAGCACCAAGCAGATACGCAGTATTTT. Residues: CASRNGQHQADTQYF.